Listed below are T cell receptor beta chains from one sample, sequenced in a study of T-cell reconstitution after alpha-beta-depleted transplantation in children. TCRdb reprocessed the PCR reads with MiXCR, giving one entry per CDR3 protein. Counted here are around 270,000 distinct CDR3 sequences, around 10% occurring once; the ten biggest clones make up 7% to 9.5%. Sample: PBMCs, taken before TCRalphabeta/CD19-depleted stem cell transplant. The receptors stem from a boy in the first two years of life with acute myeloid leukemia, due to receive a stem cell transplant. Both conserved end residues are part of each CDR3. The order of the fields is J gene, clone size, V gene, D gene, CDR3 protein, CDR3 DNA. The D gene is left open where the match is weak. Expanded clones get a size class; other rows say once, few or many, or leave the size out.

j_gene: TRBJ1-2; abundance: few; v_gene: TRBV12-3/TRBV12-4; d_gene: .; CDR3aa: CASSLADRPLGGYTF; CDR3nt: TGTGCCAGCAGTTTAGCCGACAGACCGCTAGGAGGCTACACCTTC
j_gene: TRBJ2-2; abundance: few; v_gene: TRBV21-1; d_gene: .; CDR3aa: CASSKDYNPSRANTGELFF; CDR3nt: TGTGCCAGCAGCAAAGATTACAATCCTAGCAGGGCAAACACCGGGGAGCTGTTTTTT
j_gene: TRBJ2-4; abundance: many; v_gene: TRBV20-1; d_gene: .; CDR3aa: CSARPPAKNIQYF; CDR3nt: TGCAGTGCTAGACCCCCGGCCAAAAACATTCAGTACTTC
j_gene: TRBJ2-1; abundance: many; v_gene: TRBV12-3/TRBV12-4; d_gene: .; CDR3aa: CASSFFPNEQFF; CDR3nt: TGTGCCAGCAGTTTTTTCCCCAATGAGCAGTTCTTC
j_gene: TRBJ1-5; abundance: .; v_gene: TRBV20-1; d_gene: TRBD1; CDR3aa: CSAPDRVGDQPQHF; CDR3nt: TGCAGTGCACCCGACAGGGTGGGAGATCAGCCCCAGCATTTT
j_gene: TRBJ1-2; abundance: many; v_gene: TRBV12-3/TRBV12-4; d_gene: .; CDR3aa: CASNFGRYGYTF; CDR3nt: TGTGCCAGCAACTTCGGCCGCTATGGCTACACCTTC
j_gene: TRBJ1-6; abundance: many; v_gene: TRBV12-3/TRBV12-4; d_gene: .; CDR3aa: CASSLDSRGSPLHF; CDR3nt: TGTGCCAGCAGTTTGGACAGCAGGGGATCACCCCTCCACTTT
j_gene: TRBJ2-1; abundance: many; v_gene: TRBV5-1; d_gene: TRBD2; CDR3aa: CASSLDRGAYNEQFF; CDR3nt: TGCGCCAGCAGCTTGGACCGGGGGGCCTACAATGAGCAGTTCTTC
j_gene: TRBJ1-1; abundance: once; v_gene: TRBV15; d_gene: .; CDR3aa: CATSSVGVGVEAFF; CDR3nt: TGTGCCACCAGCAGCGTGGGGGTAGGGGTTGAAGCTTTCTTT
j_gene: TRBJ2-2; abundance: .; v_gene: TRBV19; d_gene: .; CDR3aa: CASKARIANTGELFF; CDR3nt: TGTGCCAGTAAGGCAAGGATTGCGAACACCGGGGAGCTGTTTTTT
j_gene: TRBJ2-7; abundance: many; v_gene: TRBV10-3; d_gene: TRBD2; CDR3aa: CAIRGLAGYEQYF; CDR3nt: TGTGCCATCAGAGGACTAGCGGGCTACGAGCAGTACTTC
j_gene: TRBJ2-1; abundance: many; v_gene: TRBV7-3; d_gene: .; CDR3aa: CASSLSRADEQFF; CDR3nt: TGTGCCAGCAGCTTAAGTAGAGCGGATGAGCAGTTCTTC
j_gene: TRBJ1-5; abundance: .; v_gene: TRBV27; d_gene: .; CDR3aa: CASRPLGGARGNQPQHF; CDR3nt: TGTGCCAGCAGACCCCTTGGAGGTGCTCGGGGAAATCAGCCCCAGCATTTT
j_gene: TRBJ2-7; abundance: .; v_gene: TRBV19; d_gene: TRBD1; CDR3aa: CASSIGGQPFYEQYF; CDR3nt: TGTGCCAGTAGTATTGGGGGACAGCCCTTCTACGAGCAGTACTTC
j_gene: TRBJ2-5; abundance: many; v_gene: TRBV12-3/TRBV12-4; d_gene: TRBD1; CDR3aa: CASSRRDREVETQYF; CDR3nt: TGTGCCAGCAGCCGCCGGGACAGGGAGGTAGAGACCCAGTACTTC